The present TCR beta chain was sequenced within a study of cytomegalovirus exposure and HLA in healthy donors (dated by TCRdb to 2017 to 2019). Turning to the overall study: In an earlier analysis of under 750 of the donors, about 260 Gb of sequence data and 95 million to 130 million unique TCR beta sequences from roughly 180 million T cells were reported. An early release covering just under 650 HLA-typed donors comprised about 300 gigabases of sequencing data and around 80 million unique TCR sequences. Among the approximately 430 genotyped donors, approximately 76% belonged to the genetic ancestry cluster associated with self-reported Caucasian donors. The study was designed to test whether signatures of past pathogen exposure could be identified by cataloging public T cell receptors. The T cell repertoires of roughly 660 subjects were profiled by immunosequencing and related to cytomegalovirus serostatus. Besides the first cohort of approximately 670 subjects, a separate validation cohort made up of around 120 different subjects was used. The study combined high-throughput TCR immunosequencing, statistical association of individual TCRs with disease status, and machine learning to predict cytomegalovirus infection status. A later analysis re-examined previously published TCR beta repertoires from hundreds of donors and added high-resolution HLA genotyping to investigate patterns of TCR occurrence. Rather than drawing on any new phenotypic data, the later analysis identified candidate immune exposures from TCR beta sequences and the way those sequences occurred across donors. In an earlier analysis of about 590 of the donors, high-throughput TCR beta sequencing was used to judge whether each TCR beta V gene segment behaved as functional or pseudogenic. Donor age, sex, ethnicity and CMV serostatus were compiled alongside the repertoire data. Genome-wide SNP genotypes for about 60% of the roughly 700 donors were used in a later genetic analysis, which treated that subset as a discovery cohort. Every discovery cohort repertoire had been produced on one sequencing platform. HLA typing included class I and class II loci at four-digit resolution. The number of donors typed differed by locus, with 629-630 for A, B, C, DRB1 and DQB1, over 500 for DQA1, 600 to 610 for DPA1, and approximately 470 for DPB1. Four to six DR-DQ haplotypes were handled as single units for association and clustering, since linkage in the cohort was strong. On average, roughly 200,000 unique TCR beta nucleotide sequences were sequenced per donor among a few hundred genotyped donors of the cohort, with approximately 18% of those sequences being non-productive. Study-wide conclusions, independent of this receptor: Most CMV-associated TCR beta chains appeared to be HLA-restricted in a later analysis, and the HLA associations seemed to be driven largely by CMV exposure. In the study, approximately 150 TCR beta chains were listed as associated with cytomegalovirus. Cytomegalovirus status was reported to be diagnosed by the classifier with high specificity and sensitivity in both the original and validation cohorts. CMV serostatus was the only immune exposure information available for the cohort. In a later genetic analysis, fewer N-insertions in productive TCRs were reported among donors in an Asian-associated ancestry cluster than the approximately 710-donor mean. In a later analysis, HLA-associated TCR beta chains were found to be more clonally expanded and to have lower generation probabilities than equally common non-associated chains. A further reported finding was that TCR beta sequences accurately predicted the HLA-A and HLA-B alleles for most subjects in the first cohort. Sequencing depth was assumed to be roughly uniform across donors in the presence/absence analyses, though that assumption may not hold. In an earlier analysis of approximately 590 of the donors, most TCR beta V segments were observed in productive rearrangements about 87% or about 30% of the time, broadly matching IMGT annotations. The earlier analysis of approximately 540 of the donors excluded some 15 rarely observed V segments, including chromosome 9 orphons, because counts were too low. In a later analysis, TCR association rates were found to vary across HLA loci, with the most associated TCRs seen for DRB1 alleles and the fewest for HLA-C alleles. The authors suggested that the approach could potentially be generalized to other disease states and immunological phenotypes. Linkage disequilibrium might explain the correlated functional status among segregating V segments, but an unknown experimental factor could not be excluded. A later analysis reported that several top co-occurrence clusters appeared linked to parvovirus B19, influenza, CMV and Epstein-Barr virus. An association between a missense DCLRE1C variant and V-gene and J-gene trimming of TCR beta chains was found in a later genetic analysis and replicated in an independent cohort. Most TCR sequences were observed very rarely across donors, whereas some public TCRs were present in many individuals. A few of the identified cytomegalovirus-associated TCR beta chains were confirmed in vitro to be specific for cytomegalovirus antigens. When HLA alleles, especially DR and DQ, strongly co-occurred, TCR associations were difficult to assign to individual alleles. At a false discovery rate of 0.05, a later analysis linked some 17,000 TCR beta sequences to specific HLA alleles. HLA typing was unavailable for some donors at each locus, so association tests used only the typed subset. A cluster of highly shared sequence variants was judged likely to be a technical artifact of the sequencing pipeline. The cohort was sequenced for TCR beta chains only, and without alpha or paired-chain data the features that could be detected were limited.

Regarding this clone: It lacks a known antigen. It has no much larger one-base neighbor in the sample; base qualities were not kept.

The cohort was made up of about 670 healthy bone marrow donors. All cohort members were sampled while nominally healthy, although unrecorded immune exposures were likely present. The donor tested CMV seronegative and was one of the 352 seronegative cohort members. A peripheral blood sample was collected from each donor, and TCR beta sequencing was performed on peripheral blood mononuclear cells. The Qiagen DNeasy Blood Extraction Kit was used to extract genomic DNA from the blood cell samples. The library relied on the immunoSEQ multiplex PCR assay. A mixture of 60 forward primers for TCR Vbeta segments and 13 reverse primers for TCR Jbeta segments was used in the multiplex PCR. The CDR3 region of rearranged TCR beta genes was amplified from genomic DNA with a multiplex PCR assay. The Illumina HiSeq System was used to sequence the amplified TCR beta libraries as 87-base-pair reads. The original methods were these. A later analysis counted approximately 74 million unique TCR beta chains across the roughly 700 repertoires, and roughly 11 million of these chains were shared by at least two donors. Raw reads were error-corrected and collapsed into unique sequences by a nearest-neighbor algorithm in which closely related sequences were merged to remove PCR and sequencing errors. CDR3 sequences were aligned to IMGT reference sequences to assign V, D and J gene segments. For a sequence to be retained, a match of at least six nucleotides to both a V gene segment and a J gene segment was required. Rearrangements were called productive when the CDR3 lacked stop codons and stayed in frame with V and J; all others were non-productive. CDR3 was defined according to IMGT convention as the region running from the second conserved V-encoded cysteine to the conserved J-encoded phenylalanine. Sequences without an unambiguous match to a single V gene segment were excluded from the earlier analysis of about 640 of the donors. In an earlier analysis of approximately 590 of the donors, V segments were called functional above 56.7% productive rearrangements and were called segregating when the between-donor standard deviation exceeded 5%. A statistical classification framework was built for diagnosing cytomegalovirus status from the catalog of TCR beta chain sequences. A later analysis assigned V and J genes by comparing TCR nucleotide sequences with IMGT/GENE-DB human TR gene sequences. Using the TCRdist pipeline, a later analysis assigned CDR3 sequences along with most-parsimonious VDJ recombination scenarios. In a later analysis, every TCR beta chain was defined by the combination of its CDR3 amino acid sequence and its V-gene family, and reads without a unique V-gene family were dropped. As a way to deal with suspected cross-contamination and a sequencing artifact, a later analysis dropped 450 to 600 nucleotide sequences that were highly shared and had low generation probability. In a later analysis, a clonal expansion index was calculated for each public chain from normalized within-repertoire ranks of inferred template counts. A later analysis computed generation probabilities with a VDJ recombination model fitted to out-of-frame rearrangements, and checked the results against IGoR. A later analysis scored TCR-TCR, TCR-HLA and TCR-CMV co-occurrence with hypergeometric tests, applying a repertoire-size bias correction to TCR pairs. To estimate false discovery rates, a later analysis permuted the HLA or CMV assignments 20 times. In a later analysis, co-occurring TCRs were grouped with DBSCAN, and TCRdist sequence similarity was added when clustering was performed within HLA-allele-positive subsets. Co-occurrence clustering excluded repertoires with fewer than 30,000 or more than 120,000 public chains, plus five with anomalous nucleotide sharing. Not all clones reach the TCRdb copy of this immuneACCESS table, which keeps in-frame sequences only. Checked studies attribute under half of the gap to unresolved V genes and leave the rest unexplained. D and trimming come from the DNA, and the V and J calls and clone size come from that table. Counted in this sample were 200,000 to 250,000 clones; around 73% of them appeared once. The top ten constitute less than 4.5% of the sample.

The TCR sequence derives from a male donor in good health and CMV-seronegative. What was sequenced was PBMCs.

The DNA reads as follows: TGTGCCAGCACAGGGGTCAGGGGCTACAGCTCTGGAAACACCATATATTTT. The resulting protein is CASTGVRGYSSGNTIYF. Rearrangement joined TRBV2 to TRBJ1-3, and TRBD1 may be the D gene, going by 6 matching bases. V lost 7 bases and J lost 0 bases; the stretch between them is 19 bases long. The germline V gene provides CDR1 SNHLY and CDR2 FYNNEI. Taken from cysteine to phenylalanine, the CDR3 has 17 residues. Only the CDR3 part of the read is kept: 51 bases, read in frame from the first base. Outside the CDR3, residues come from the reference TRBV2 and TRBJ1-3 proteins, so the full variable domain is: EPEVTQTPSHQVTQMGQEVILRCVPISNHLYFYWYRQILGQKVEFLVSFYNNEISEKSEIFDDQFSVERPDGSNFTLKIRSTKLEDSAMYFCASTGVRGYSSGNTIYFGEGSWLTVV.